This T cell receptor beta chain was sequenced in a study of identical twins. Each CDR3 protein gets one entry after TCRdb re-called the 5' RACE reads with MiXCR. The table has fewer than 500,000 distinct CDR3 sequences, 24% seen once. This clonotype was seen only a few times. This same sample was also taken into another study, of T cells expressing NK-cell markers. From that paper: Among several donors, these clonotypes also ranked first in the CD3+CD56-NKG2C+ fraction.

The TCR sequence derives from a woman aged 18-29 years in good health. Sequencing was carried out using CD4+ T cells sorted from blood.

The CDR3 is CASSSDKAYEQYF. The CDR3 DNA is TGTGCCAGCAGCTCGGACAAAGCCTACGAGCAGTACTTC. The chain recombines TRBV7-9 with TRBJ2-7; D is possibly TRBD1 (5 bases). Germline V lookup: CDR1 SEHNR, CDR2 FQNEAQ (reference sequence). CDR3 size: 13 residues. Deletions cut 4 bases from V and 2 bases from J, with 9 bases between.